This TCR beta chain was observed in a study of blood T cell repertoires in COVID-19. Germline assignment: CDR1 SGHNT and CDR2 YENEEA. The CDR3 covers 15 residues. J gave up 3 bases and V 3 bases, and 7 bases lay outside the gene matches. The protocol was immunoSEQ multiplex PCR, while the TCRdb copy is restricted to in-frame clones and leaves out a portion. The sample shows around 260,000 clones, approximately 83% of them seen only once. Sequencing was performed on peripheral blood. V gene TRBV11-3 combines with J gene TRBJ2-5, with TRBD2 matching over 7 bases. The receptor comes from an older person with COVID-19, enrolled during active disease. This CDR3 reads CASSLGRDYKETQYF. CDR3 coding DNA: TGTGCCAGCAGCTTGGGTAGGGACTACAAAGAGACCCAGTACTTC.